These T cell receptor beta chains were read from a single sample in a study of blood T cells in healthy people across ages. One entry per CDR3 protein results from TCRdb running MiXCR on the 5' RACE reads. The sample holds hundreds of thousands of distinct CDR3 sequences, 56% seen once. What was sequenced was blood. These receptors were obtained from a man aged 35-49 years in good health. CDR3s include the opening cysteine and the closing phenylalanine or tryptophan. Fields, in order: J gene, clone size, V gene, D gene, CDR3 protein, CDR3 DNA. A D gene is named only where the DNA matches it firmly. Part of the rows lack a size; the others show once, few, many or a class for expanded clones.

TRBJ2-5	few	TRBV4-3	TRBD2	CASSPSPGLAGGAYNEQYF	TGCGCCAGCAGCCCATCTCCGGGACTAGCGGGGGGAGCGTACAATGAGCAGTACTTC
TRBJ2-5	few	TRBV27	NA	CASSPIDQETQYF	TGTGCCAGCAGTCCCATCGACCAAGAGACCCAGTACTTC
TRBJ2-1	NA	TRBV6-5	NA	CASAHGIYNEQFF	TGTGCCAGCGCCCATGGGATTTACAATGAGCAGTTCTTC
TRBJ2-1	NA	TRBV9	NA	CASSVEVLRNEQFF	TGTGCCAGCAGCGTAGAGGTGCTGCGTAATGAGCAGTTCTTC
TRBJ2-5	NA	TRBV20-1	NA	CSAREFLPQETQYF	TGCAGTGCTAGAGAATTCCTGCCGCAAGAGACCCAGTACTTC
TRBJ1-1	once	TRBV7-2	NA	CASRPGAQNTEAFF	TGTGCCAGCAGGCCCGGAGCCCAGAACACTGAAGCTTTCTTT
TRBJ2-1	NA	TRBV6-1	NA	CAGGSGKSYNEQFF	TGTGCCGGGGGTAGCGGAAAATCCTACAATGAGCAGTTCTTC
TRBJ2-7	NA	TRBV29-1	TRBD2	CSVKGTSGRGGGISYNEQYF	TGCAGCGTCAAAGGGACTAGCGGGAGGGGTGGGGGGATCTCCTACAATGAGCAGTACTTC
TRBJ1-5	NA	TRBV3-1	TRBD1	CASSRDRAQPQHF	TGTGCCAGCAGCCGAGACAGGGCTCAGCCCCAGCATTTT
TRBJ2-5	NA	TRBV9	NA	CASSAIDRETQYF	TGTGCCAGCAGCGCCATCGACAGGGAGACCCAGTACTTC
TRBJ1-2	few	TRBV4-3	NA	CASSQVGETNYGYTF	TGCGCCAGCAGCCAAGTCGGTGAAACTAACTATGGCTACACCTTC
TRBJ2-3	NA	TRBV28	TRBD1	CAVGQGASSDTQYF	TGTGCCGTAGGACAGGGGGCATCCTCTGATACGCAGTATTTT
TRBJ2-1	NA	TRBV2	NA	CASSVGTLLYNEQFF	TGTGCCAGCAGTGTCGGGACACTACTATACAATGAGCAGTTCTTC
TRBJ2-1	NA	TRBV20-1	TRBD2	CSDTKPGTSNNEQFF	TGCAGTGATACCAAACCCGGGACTAGCAACAATGAGCAGTTCTTC
TRBJ2-1	NA	TRBV7-2	TRBD2	CASSLVLAGEEQFF	TGTGCCAGCAGCCTCGTCTTGGCGGGAGAAGAGCAGTTCTTC
TRBJ2-5	NA	TRBV29-1	NA	CSVEESQGTPQETQYF	TGCAGCGTTGAAGAGAGCCAAGGGACCCCACAAGAGACCCAGTACTTC
TRBJ2-1	NA	TRBV4-2	TRBD2	CASSQGTSGILGVRNEQFF	TGTGCCAGCAGCCAAGGGACTAGCGGGATCCTGGGAGTTAGAAATGAGCAGTTCTTC
TRBJ2-7	NA	TRBV7-3	TRBD2	CASSLTAGGRNEQYF	TGTGCCAGCAGCTTAACGGCGGGGGGGCGGAATGAGCAGTACTTC
TRBJ2-1	NA	TRBV27	TRBD1	CASRGGTGFSYNEQFF	TGTGCCAGCAGGGGGGGGACAGGGTTTTCCTACAATGAGCAGTTCTTC
TRBJ2-4	few	TRBV20-1	TRBD1	CSASGQENIQYF	TGCAGTGCTAGTGGACAGGAAAACATTCAGTACTTC
TRBJ2-7	once	TRBV2	TRBD2	CASSMGLLGLAESSYEQYF	TGTGCCAGCAGTATGGGACTTCTAGGACTAGCGGAGAGCTCCTACGAGCAGTACTTC
TRBJ1-6	NA	TRBV12-3/TRBV12-4	TRBD1	CASRPPGQAHNSPLHF	TGTGCCAGTAGACCGCCGGGACAGGCCCATAATTCACCCCTCCACTTT
TRBJ2-3	NA	TRBV3-1	NA	CASSQDPRTDTQYF	TGTGCCAGCAGCCAAGATCCCCGGACAGATACGCAGTATTTT
TRBJ1-5	few	TRBV2	NA	CASNSGRGNQPQHF	TGTGCCAGCAATTCAGGGCGAGGCAATCAGCCCCAGCATTTT
TRBJ2-5	NA	TRBV7-8	NA	CASRTDAVQETQYF	TGTGCCAGCAGGACGGACGCTGTCCAAGAGACCCAGTACTTC
TRBJ2-7	NA	TRBV20-1	TRBD2	CSAILSGISSYEQYF	TGCAGTGCTATTCTTAGCGGGATCAGCTCCTACGAGCAGTACTTC
TRBJ2-3	once	TRBV12-3/TRBV12-4	TRBD2	CASSKTSGGHTDTQYF	TGTGCCAGCAGCAAAACTAGCGGGGGGCACACAGATACGCAGTATTTT
TRBJ2-6	NA	TRBV6-2/TRBV6-3	NA	CASSIGRQRSGANVLTF	TGTGCCAGCAGCATAGGACGACAGAGGTCTGGGGCCAACGTCCTGACTTTC
TRBJ2-5	NA	TRBV12-3/TRBV12-4	NA	CASSLGTPQGNEQYF	TGTGCCAGCAGCCTGGGGACTCCCCAAGGGAATGAGCAGTACTTC